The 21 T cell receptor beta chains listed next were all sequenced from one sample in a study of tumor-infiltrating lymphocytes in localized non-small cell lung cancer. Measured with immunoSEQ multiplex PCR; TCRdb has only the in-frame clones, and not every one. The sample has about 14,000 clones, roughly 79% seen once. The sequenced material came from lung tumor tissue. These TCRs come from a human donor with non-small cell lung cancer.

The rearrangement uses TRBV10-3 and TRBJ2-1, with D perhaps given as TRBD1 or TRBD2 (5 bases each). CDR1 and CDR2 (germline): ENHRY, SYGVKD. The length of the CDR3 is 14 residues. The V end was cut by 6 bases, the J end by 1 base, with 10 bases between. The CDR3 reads CAIRSEGSYNEQFF. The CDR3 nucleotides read TGTGCCATCAGATCCGAGGGGTCCTACAATGAGCAGTTCTTC.

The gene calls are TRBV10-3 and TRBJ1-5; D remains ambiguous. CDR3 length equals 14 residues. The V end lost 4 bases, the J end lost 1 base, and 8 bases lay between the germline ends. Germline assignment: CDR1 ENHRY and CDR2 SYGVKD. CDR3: CAISAEGSNQPQHF. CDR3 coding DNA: TGTGCCATCAGTGCAGAAGGCAGCAATCAGCCCCAGCATTTT.

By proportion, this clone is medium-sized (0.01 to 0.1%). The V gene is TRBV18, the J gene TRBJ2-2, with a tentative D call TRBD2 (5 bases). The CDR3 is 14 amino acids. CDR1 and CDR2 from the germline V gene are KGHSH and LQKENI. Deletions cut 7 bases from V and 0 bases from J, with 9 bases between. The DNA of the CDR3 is TGTGCCAGCTTCAGCGGAGCGAACACCGGGGAGCTGTTTTTT. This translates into CASFSGANTGELFF.

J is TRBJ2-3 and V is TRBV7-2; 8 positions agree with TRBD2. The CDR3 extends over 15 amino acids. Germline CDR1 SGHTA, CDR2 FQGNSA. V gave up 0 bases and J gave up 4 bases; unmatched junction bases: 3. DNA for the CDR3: TGTGCCAGCAGCTTAGCGGGAGCGGGGGCAGATACGCAGTATTTT. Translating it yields CASSLAGAGADTQYF.

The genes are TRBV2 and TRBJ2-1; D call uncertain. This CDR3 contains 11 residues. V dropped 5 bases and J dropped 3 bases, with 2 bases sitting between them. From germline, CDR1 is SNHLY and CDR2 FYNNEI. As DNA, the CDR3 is TGTGCCAGCAGTAACTACAATGAGCAGTTCTTC. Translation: CASSNYNEQFF.

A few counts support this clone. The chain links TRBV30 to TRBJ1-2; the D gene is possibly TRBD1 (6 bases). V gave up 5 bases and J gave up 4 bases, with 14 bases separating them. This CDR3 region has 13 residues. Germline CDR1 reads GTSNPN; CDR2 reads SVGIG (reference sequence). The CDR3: CAWSPRGGYGYTF. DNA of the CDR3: TGTGCCTGGTCTCCGCGAGGGGGCTATGGCTACACCTTC. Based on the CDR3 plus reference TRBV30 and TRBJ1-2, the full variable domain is SQTIHQWPATLVQPVGSPLSLECTVEGTSNPNLYWYRQAAGRGLQLLFYSVGIGQISSEVPQNLSASRPQDRQFILSSKKLLLSDSGFYLCAWSPRGGYGYTFGSGTRLTVV.

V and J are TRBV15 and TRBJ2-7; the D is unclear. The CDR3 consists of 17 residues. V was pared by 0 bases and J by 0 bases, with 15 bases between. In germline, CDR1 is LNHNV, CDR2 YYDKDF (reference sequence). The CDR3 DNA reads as TGTGCCACCAGCAGAGATTATTTGTCTGCGAGCTCCTACGAGCAGTACTTC. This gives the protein CATSRDYLSASSYEQYF.

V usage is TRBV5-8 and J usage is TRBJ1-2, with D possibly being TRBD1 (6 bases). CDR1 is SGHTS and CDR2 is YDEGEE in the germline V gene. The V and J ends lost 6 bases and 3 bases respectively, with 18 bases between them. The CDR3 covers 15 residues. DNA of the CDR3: TGTGCCAGCAACAAACAACAGGGAAGAGACTATGGCTACACCTTC. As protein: CASNKQQGRDYGYTF.

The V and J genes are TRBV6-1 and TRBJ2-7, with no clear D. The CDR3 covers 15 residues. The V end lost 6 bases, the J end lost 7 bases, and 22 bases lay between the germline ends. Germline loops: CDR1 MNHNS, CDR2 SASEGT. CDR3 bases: TGTGCCAGCAGGGGGTCAGGTCTACTCACCGGGGAGCAGTACTTC. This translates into CASRGSGLLTGEQYF.

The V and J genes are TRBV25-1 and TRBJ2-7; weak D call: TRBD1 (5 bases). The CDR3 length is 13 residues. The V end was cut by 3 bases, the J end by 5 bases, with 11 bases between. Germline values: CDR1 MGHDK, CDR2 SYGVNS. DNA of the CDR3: TGTGCCAGCAGTGACGGGCCAGGGAACGAGCAGTACTTC. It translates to CASSDGPGNEQYF.

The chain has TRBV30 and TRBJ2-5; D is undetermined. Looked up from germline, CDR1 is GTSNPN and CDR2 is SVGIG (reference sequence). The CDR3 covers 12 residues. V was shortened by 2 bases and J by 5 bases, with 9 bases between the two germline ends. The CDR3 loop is CAWSPLLETQYF. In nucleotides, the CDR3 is TGTGCCTGGAGTCCTCTACTCGAGACCCAGTACTTC.

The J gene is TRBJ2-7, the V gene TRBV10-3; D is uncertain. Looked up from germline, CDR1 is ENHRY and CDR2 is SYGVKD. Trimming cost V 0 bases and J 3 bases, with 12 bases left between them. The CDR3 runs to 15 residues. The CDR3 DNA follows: TGTGCCATCAGTGAGTCGATTGGACGCAGCTACGAGCAGTACTTC. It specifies CAISESIGRSYEQYF.

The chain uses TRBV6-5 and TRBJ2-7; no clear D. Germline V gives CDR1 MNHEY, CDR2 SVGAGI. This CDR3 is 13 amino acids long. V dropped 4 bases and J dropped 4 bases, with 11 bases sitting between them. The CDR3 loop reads CASSSGLGYEQYF. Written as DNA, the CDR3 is TGTGCCAGCAGTTCCGGGCTGGGGTACGAGCAGTACTTC.

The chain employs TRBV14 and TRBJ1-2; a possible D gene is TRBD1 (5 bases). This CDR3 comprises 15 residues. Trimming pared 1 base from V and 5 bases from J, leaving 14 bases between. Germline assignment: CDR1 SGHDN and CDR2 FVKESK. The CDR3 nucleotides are TGTGCCAGCAGCCAAGTCGGACTTGGGACGTATGGCTACACCTTC. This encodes CASSQVGLGTYGYTF.

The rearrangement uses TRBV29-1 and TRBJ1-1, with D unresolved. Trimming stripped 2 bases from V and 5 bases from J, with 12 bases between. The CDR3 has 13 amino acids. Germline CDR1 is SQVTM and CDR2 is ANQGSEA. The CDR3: CSVEPLGRTEAFF. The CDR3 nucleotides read TGCAGCGTTGAACCGTTGGGAAGGACTGAAGCTTTCTTT.

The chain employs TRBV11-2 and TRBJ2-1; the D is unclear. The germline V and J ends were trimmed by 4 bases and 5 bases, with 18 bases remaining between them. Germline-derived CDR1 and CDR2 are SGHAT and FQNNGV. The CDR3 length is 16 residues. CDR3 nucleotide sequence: TGTGCCAGCAGCTCTTCGGTTAAGACTCCTGACAATGAGCAGTTCTTC. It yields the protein CASSSSVKTPDNEQFF.

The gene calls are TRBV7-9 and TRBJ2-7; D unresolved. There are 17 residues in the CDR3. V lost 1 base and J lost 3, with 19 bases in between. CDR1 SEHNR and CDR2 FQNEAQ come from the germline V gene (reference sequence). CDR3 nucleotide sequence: TGTGCCAGCAGCTTAGTGTCGCGCGGAAAAGTTTACTACGAGCAGTACTTC. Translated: CASSLVSRGKVYYEQYF.

The CDR3 bases are TGTGCCAGCAGTGAATGGAGGACTAGCGGAAACATTCAGTACTTC. Protein product: CASSEWRTSGNIQYF. The V call is TRBV2, the J call TRBJ2-4; 10 positions match TRBD2. This CDR3 is 15 amino acids long. CDR1 and CDR2 (germline): SNHLY, FYNNEI. With 2 bases clipped from V and 6 bases from J, the junction kept 4 bases outside the gene matches.

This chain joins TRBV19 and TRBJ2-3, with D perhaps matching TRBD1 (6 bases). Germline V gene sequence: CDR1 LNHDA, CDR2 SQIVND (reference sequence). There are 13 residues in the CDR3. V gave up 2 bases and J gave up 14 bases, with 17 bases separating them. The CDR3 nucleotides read TGTGCCAGTAGTATACCCCCACAGGGTCCGGCGTATTTT. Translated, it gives CASSIPPQGPAYF.

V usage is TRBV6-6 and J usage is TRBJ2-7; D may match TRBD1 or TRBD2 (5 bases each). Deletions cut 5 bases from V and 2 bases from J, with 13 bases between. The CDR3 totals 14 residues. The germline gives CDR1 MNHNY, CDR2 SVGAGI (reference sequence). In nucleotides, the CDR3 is TGTGCCAGCAGTAAAGAGGGACCGACCTACGAGCAGTACTTC. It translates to CASSKEGPTYEQYF.

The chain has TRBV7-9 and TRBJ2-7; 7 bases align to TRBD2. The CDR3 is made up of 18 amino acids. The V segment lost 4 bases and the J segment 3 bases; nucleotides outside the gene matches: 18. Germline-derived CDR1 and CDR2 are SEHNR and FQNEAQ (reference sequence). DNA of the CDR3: TGTGCCAGCAGCTCATTTGGGGGTTTGAGCGGGACCGACTACGAGCAGTACTTC. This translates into CASSSFGGLSGTDYEQYF.